The 10 T cell receptor beta chains given below trace back to one sample, sequenced in a study of CD8 T cells in ankylosing spondylitis. Each CDR3 protein is one row after TCRdb ran MiXCR on the 5' RACE reads. The data show about 240,000 distinct CDR3 sequences, around 9.2% seen once. The sample consisted of blood, either unsorted or a sorted T cell fraction (not recorded which). The receptors shown here come from a male donor with ankylosing spondylitis or in good health (not recorded which).

The table lists this clonotype with many counts. J is TRBJ1-5 and V is TRBV19; TRBD1 matches 9 bases. Per the germline V gene, CDR1 is LNHDA and CDR2 is SQIVND (reference sequence). The CDR3 length is 14 residues. V dropped 8 bases and J dropped 6; count of bases not matched to a gene: 8. CDR3 amino acids: CASGNRGRAQPQHF. CDR3 nucleotide sequence: TGTGCCAGTGGAAACAGGGGGCGCGCTCAGCCCCAGCATTTT.

This clonotype was observed many times. The V call is TRBV19, the J call TRBJ1-2; no firm D call. The germline V gene has CDR1 LNHDA and CDR2 SQIVND (reference sequence). The CDR3 covers 16 residues. Trimming pared 0 bases from V and 3 bases from J, leaving 14 bases between. CDR3 bases: TGTGCCAGTAGTATAGACGCCGGGGAGATGTACTATGGCTACACCTTC. Encoded protein: CASSIDAGEMYYGYTF.

In the case of this clonotype: This clone may be a read error of a much larger clone one base away. J is TRBJ2-7 and V is TRBV9; D perhaps matches TRBD2 (5 bases). Germline assignment: CDR1 SGDLS and CDR2 YYNGEE. The CDR3 spans 14 residues. CDR3 sequence: CTSSVEGTAYEQYF. In DNA form, the CDR3 reads TGTACCAGCAGCGTAGAGGGCACTGCCTACGAGCAGTACTTC.

This clonotype was detected ten times or more. V is TRBV10-2 and J is TRBJ2-1, with a possible D match to TRBD2 (5 bases). Germline-derived CDR1 and CDR2 are WSHSY and SAAADI. Trimming took off 4 bases at V and 5 bases at J, with 12 bases between the two ends. This CDR3 has 14 amino acids. The CDR3: CASSGLAENNEQFF. The DNA of the CDR3 is TGCGCCAGCAGTGGGCTAGCTGAAAACAATGAGCAGTTCTTC.

CDR3: CASGGTARSGANVLTF. CDR3 nucleotide sequence: TGCGCCAGCGGGGGGACGGCACGCTCTGGGGCCAACGTCCTGACTTTC. The V gene is TRBV10-2, the J gene TRBJ2-6, with TRBD2 as a possible D gene (6 bases). Trimming took off 8 bases at V and 0 bases at J, with 14 bases between the two ends. Per germline, CDR1 WSHSY and CDR2 SAAADI. This CDR3 is 16 amino acids long.

This clonotype has a count of ten or more. The chain carries TRBV20-1 and TRBJ2-1; no clear D gene. The ends were cut back, 0 bases at V and 8 bases at J, with 14 bases in the middle. From germline, CDR1 is DFQATT and CDR2 SNEGSKA (reference sequence). CDR3 size: 14 residues. For the CDR3, the DNA is TGCAGTGCTAGAGATCCCCGAGAGGCGGATGAGCAGTTCTTC. It is translated as CSARDPREADEQFF.

This clonotype was recorded at least ten times. The gene calls are TRBV20-1 and TRBJ1-5, with 9 bases aligning to TRBD1. Trimming removed 0 bases from V and 11 bases from J; junction bases left unmatched: 11. CDR3 size: 15 residues. CDR1 and CDR2 (germline): DFQATT, SNEGSKA (reference sequence). CDR3 in DNA: TGCAGTGCTAGAGAGGGGACAGGGTTGATCCGGACCCAGCATTTT. Protein: CSAREGTGLIRTQHF.

This clonotype was detected many times. The J gene is TRBJ2-1, the V gene TRBV3-1; TRBD2 aligns across 9 bases. The length of the CDR3 is 15 residues. CDR1 and CDR2 from the germline V gene are LGHDT and YNNKEL (reference sequence). Trimming cost V 1 base and J 3 bases; bases outside gene matches: 1. This chain's CDR3 is CASSQGTSDYNEQFF. In DNA form, the CDR3 reads TGTGCCAGCAGCCAAGGGACTAGCGACTACAATGAGCAGTTCTTC.

The chain joins TRBV14 to TRBJ2-5; 8 nucleotides line up with TRBD1. Germline CDR1 and CDR2: SGHDN and FVKESK. This CDR3 spans 16 amino acids. V dropped 4 bases and J dropped 2; count of bases not matched to a gene: 9. The CDR3 nucleotides are TGTGCCAGCAGCCGCCGCCTTGGGACAGGACAAGAGACCCAGTACTTC. It is translated as CASSRRLGTGQETQYF.

This clonotype was recorded at least ten times. This chain uses TRBV29-1 with TRBJ1-1, with D hard to call. The CDR3 extends over 15 amino acids. CDR1 and CDR2 (germline): SQVTM, ANQGSEA. Trimming shortened V by 6 bases and J by 5 bases, and 22 bases separated the two germline ends. CDR3 sequence (DNA): TGCAGCGTCCTACTGAACGGGCGCCCGAGGACTGAAGCTTTCTTT. This codes for CSVLLNGRPRTEAFF.